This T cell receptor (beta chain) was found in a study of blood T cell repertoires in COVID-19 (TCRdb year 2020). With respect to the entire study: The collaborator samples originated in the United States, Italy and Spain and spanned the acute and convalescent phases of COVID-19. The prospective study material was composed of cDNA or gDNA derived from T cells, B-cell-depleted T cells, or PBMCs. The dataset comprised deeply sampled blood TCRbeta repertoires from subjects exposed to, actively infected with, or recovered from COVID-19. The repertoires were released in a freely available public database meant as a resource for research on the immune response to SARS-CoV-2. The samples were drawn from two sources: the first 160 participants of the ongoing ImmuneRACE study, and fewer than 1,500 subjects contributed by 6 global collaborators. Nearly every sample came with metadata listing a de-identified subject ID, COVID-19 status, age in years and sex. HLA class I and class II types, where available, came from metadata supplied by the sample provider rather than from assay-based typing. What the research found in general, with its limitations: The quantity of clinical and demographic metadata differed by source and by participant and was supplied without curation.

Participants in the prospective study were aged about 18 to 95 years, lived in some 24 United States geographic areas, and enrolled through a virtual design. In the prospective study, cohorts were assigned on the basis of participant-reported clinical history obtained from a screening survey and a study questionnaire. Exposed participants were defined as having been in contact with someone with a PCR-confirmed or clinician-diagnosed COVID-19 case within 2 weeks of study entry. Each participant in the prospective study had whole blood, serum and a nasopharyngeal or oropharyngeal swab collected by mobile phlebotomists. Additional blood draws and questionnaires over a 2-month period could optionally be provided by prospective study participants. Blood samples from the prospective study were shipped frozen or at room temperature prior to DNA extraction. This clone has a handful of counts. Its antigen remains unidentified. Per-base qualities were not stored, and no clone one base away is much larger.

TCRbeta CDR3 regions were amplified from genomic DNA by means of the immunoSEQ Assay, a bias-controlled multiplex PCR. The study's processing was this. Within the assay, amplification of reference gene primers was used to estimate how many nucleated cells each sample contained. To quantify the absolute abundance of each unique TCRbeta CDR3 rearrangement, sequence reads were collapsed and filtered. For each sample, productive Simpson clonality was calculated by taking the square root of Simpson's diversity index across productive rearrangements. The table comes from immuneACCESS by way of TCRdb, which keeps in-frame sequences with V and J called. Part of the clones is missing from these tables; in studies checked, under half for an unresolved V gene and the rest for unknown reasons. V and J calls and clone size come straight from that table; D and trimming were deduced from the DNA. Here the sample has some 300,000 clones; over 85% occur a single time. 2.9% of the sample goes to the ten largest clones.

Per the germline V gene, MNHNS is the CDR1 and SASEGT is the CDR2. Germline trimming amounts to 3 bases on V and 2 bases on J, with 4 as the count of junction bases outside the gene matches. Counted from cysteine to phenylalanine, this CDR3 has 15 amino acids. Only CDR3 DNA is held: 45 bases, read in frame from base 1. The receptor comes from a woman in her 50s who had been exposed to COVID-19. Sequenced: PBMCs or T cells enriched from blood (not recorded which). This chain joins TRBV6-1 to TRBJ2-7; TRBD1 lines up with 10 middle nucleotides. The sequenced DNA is TGTGCCAGCAGTGAGCGGACAGGGGGGCCCTACGAGCAGTACTTC. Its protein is CASSERTGGPYEQYF.